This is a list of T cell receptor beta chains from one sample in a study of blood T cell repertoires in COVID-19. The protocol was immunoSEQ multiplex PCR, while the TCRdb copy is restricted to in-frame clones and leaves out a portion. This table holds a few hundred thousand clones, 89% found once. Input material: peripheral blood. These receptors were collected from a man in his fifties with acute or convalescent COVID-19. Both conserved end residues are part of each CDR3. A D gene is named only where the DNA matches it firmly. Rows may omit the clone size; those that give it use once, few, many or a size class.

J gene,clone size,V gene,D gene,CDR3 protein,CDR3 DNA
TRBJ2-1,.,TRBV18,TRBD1,CASSPPGQGANEQFF,TGTGCCAGCTCACCACCGGGACAGGGTGCGAATGAGCAGTTCTTC
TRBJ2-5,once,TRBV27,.,CASSTRRAQETQYF,TGTGCCAGCAGTACCCGGAGGGCCCAAGAGACCCAGTACTTC
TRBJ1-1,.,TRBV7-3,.,CASSPGAEDTEAFF,TGTGCCAGCAGCCCAGGGGCAGAGGACACTGAAGCTTTCTTT
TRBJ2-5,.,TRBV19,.,CASRKRGEPGGETQYF,TGTGCCAGTAGAAAGCGAGGGGAACCTGGAGGGGAGACCCAGTACTTC
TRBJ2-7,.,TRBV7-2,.,CASSAQGRGEQYF,TGTGCCAGCAGCGCACAGGGAAGGGGCGAGCAGTACTTC
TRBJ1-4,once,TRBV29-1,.,CSVGHGNEKLFF,TGCAGCGTTGGACATGGCAATGAAAAACTGTTTTTT
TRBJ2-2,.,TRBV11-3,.,CASSHRDAGELFF,TGTGCCAGCAGCCACAGGGATGCCGGGGAGCTGTTTTTT
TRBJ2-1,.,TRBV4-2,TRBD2,CASSQSVAGAGDEQFF,TGTGCCAGCAGCCAATCGGTAGCGGGGGCCGGGGATGAGCAGTTCTTC
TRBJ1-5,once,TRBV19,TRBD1,CASRRQGLNQPQHF,TGTGCCAGTAGGCGACAGGGGCTCAATCAGCCCCAGCATTTT
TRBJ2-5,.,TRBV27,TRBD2,CASSFRGEETQYF,TGTGCCAGCAGTTTCCGGGGGGAAGAGACCCAGTACTTC
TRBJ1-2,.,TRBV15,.,CATSREARIYGYTF,TGTGCCACCAGCAGAGAGGCCAGGATCTATGGCTACACCTTC
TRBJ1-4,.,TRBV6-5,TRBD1,CASELDRGREKLFF,TGTGCCAGCGAACTGGACAGGGGACGAGAAAAACTGTTTTTT
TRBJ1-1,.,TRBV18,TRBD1,CASSPGGQGAEAFF,TGTGCCAGCTCACCAGGGGGACAGGGCGCTGAAGCTTTCTTT
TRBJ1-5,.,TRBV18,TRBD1,CASSLILTGNNQPQHF,TGTGCCAGCTCACTTATCCTGACAGGGAACAATCAGCCCCAGCATTTT
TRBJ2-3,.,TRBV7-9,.,CASTPRDTQYF,TGTGCCAGCACCCCCCGAGATACGCAGTATTTT
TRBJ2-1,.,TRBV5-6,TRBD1,CASSIRDRGYNEQFF,TGTGCCAGCAGCATCCGGGACAGGGGTTACAATGAGCAGTTCTTC
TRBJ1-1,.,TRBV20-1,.,CSAMTGKAFF,TGCAGTGCTATGACAGGAAAAGCTTTCTTT
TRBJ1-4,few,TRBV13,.,CASSLVASGATNEKLFF,TGTGCCAGCAGCTTAGTCGCCTCAGGTGCAACTAATGAAAAACTGTTTTTT
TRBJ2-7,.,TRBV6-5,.,CASSYSGRGYEQYF,TGTGCCAGCAGTTACTCGGGCAGGGGATACGAGCAGTACTTC
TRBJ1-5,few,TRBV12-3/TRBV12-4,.,CASSLGGRQPQHF,TGTGCCAGCAGTTTGGGGGGGCGACAGCCCCAGCATTTT
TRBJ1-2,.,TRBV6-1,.,CASSEDRGAAGYTF,TGTGCCAGCAGTGAAGATCGGGGGGCAGCTGGCTACACCTTC
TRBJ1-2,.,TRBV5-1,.,CASYHTQGPPYGYTF,TGCGCCAGCTATCACACACAGGGCCCCCCTTATGGCTACACCTTC
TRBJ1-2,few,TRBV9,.,CARRVRGPGGSYGYTF,TGTGCCCGCCGCGTCCGGGGGCCGGGGGGGAGCTATGGCTACACCTTC
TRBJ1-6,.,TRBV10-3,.,CAIPTENNNNSPLHF,TGTGCCATACCGACAGAAAACAATAATAATTCACCCCTCCACTTT
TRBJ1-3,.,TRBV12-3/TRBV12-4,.,CASSLLPGNTIYF,TGTGCCAGCAGCCTACTACCTGGAAACACCATATATTTT
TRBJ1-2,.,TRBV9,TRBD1,CASSVVGTGQGYTF,TGTGCCAGCAGCGTAGTGGGGACAGGGCAAGGCTACACCTTC
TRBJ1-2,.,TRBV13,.,CASSLVGDGYTF,TGTGCCAGCAGCTTGGTAGGGGATGGCTACACCTTC
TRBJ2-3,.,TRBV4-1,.,CASSQDESGTDTQYF,TGCGCCAGCAGCCAAGATGAAAGCGGGACAGATACGCAGTATTTT
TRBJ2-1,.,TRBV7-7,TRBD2,CASSGSSGGYNEQFF,TGTGCTAGCAGCGGCTCGAGCGGGGGTTACAATGAGCAGTTCTTC
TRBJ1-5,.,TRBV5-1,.,CASSLWEGGAPGGSNQPQHF,TGCGCCAGCAGCTTATGGGAGGGAGGGGCTCCCGGGGGGAGCAATCAGCCCCAGCATTTT
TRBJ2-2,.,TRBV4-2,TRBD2,CASSQGAGANTGELFF,TGTGCCAGCAGCCAAGGAGCGGGGGCTAACACCGGGGAGCTGTTTTTT
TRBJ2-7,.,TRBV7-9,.,CASSLQGEQYF,TGTGCCAGCAGCCTACAGGGCGAGCAGTACTTC
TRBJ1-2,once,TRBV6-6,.,CASLEDDRSLFNTF,TGTGCCAGCCTCGAAGACGACAGGTCCCTCTTCAACACCTTC
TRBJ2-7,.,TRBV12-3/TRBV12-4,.,CASGPAGSYEQYF,TGTGCCAGCGGGCCAGCGGGCTCCTACGAGCAGTACTTC
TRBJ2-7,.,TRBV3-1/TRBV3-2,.,CASSSGGPNEQYF,TGTGCCAGCAGCTCCGGGGGGCCCAACGAGCAGTACTTC
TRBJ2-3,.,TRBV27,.,CASRQGWVRTDTQYF,TGTGCCAGCAGACAGGGTTGGGTGAGAACAGATACGCAGTATTTT
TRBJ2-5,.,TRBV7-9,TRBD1,CASSLAGQDVETQYF,TGTGCCAGCAGCTTAGCGGGACAGGATGTCGAGACCCAGTACTTC
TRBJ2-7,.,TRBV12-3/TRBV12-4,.,CASSSSPEQYF,TGTGCCAGCAGCTCTAGCCCCGAGCAGTACTTC
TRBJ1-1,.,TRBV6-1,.,CASSESTRVGAFF,TGTGCCAGCAGTGAATCGACCAGGGTAGGAGCTTTCTTT
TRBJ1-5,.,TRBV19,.,CASSIVNRESHQPQHF,TGTGCCAGTAGTATAGTTAACAGGGAGTCACATCAGCCCCAGCATTTT
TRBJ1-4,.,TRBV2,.,CASSDRGATTEKLFF,TGTGCCAGCAGTGATCGCGGGGCGACGACTGAAAAACTGTTTTTT
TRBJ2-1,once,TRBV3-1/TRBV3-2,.,CASSFISDSEQFF,TGTGCCAGCAGCTTCATATCGGACAGCGAGCAGTTCTTC
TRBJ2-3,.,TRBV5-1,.,CASRLTSNVGDTQYF,TGCGCCAGCAGACTAACTAGCAATGTCGGAGATACGCAGTATTTT
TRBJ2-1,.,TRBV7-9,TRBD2,CASSWGGFNEQFF,TGTGCCAGCAGTTGGGGAGGGTTCAATGAGCAGTTCTTC
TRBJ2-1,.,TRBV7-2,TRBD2,CASSSSLAGPSSYNEQFF,TGTGCCAGCAGCTCGTCCCTAGCGGGGCCTAGCTCCTACAATGAGCAGTTCTTC
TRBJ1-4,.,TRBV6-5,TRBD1,CADRQGANEKLFF,TGTGCCGATCGACAGGGGGCTAATGAAAAACTGTTTTTT
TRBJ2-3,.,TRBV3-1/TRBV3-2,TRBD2,CASSLRTSGADTQYF,TGTGCCAGCAGCCTAAGGACTAGCGGGGCTGATACGCAGTATTTT
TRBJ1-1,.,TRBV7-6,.,CASSSGGQSERANTEAFF,TGTGCCAGCAGCTCCGGAGGACAGTCAGAAAGGGCGAACACTGAAGCTTTCTTT
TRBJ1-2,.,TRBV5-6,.,CASSRDSNYGYTF,TGTGCCAGCAGCCGTGACAGCAACTATGGCTACACCTTC
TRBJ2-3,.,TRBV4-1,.,CASSQVGHPTDTQYF,TGCGCCAGCAGCCAAGTTGGACACCCCACAGATACGCAGTATTTT